This paragraph reports one TCR beta chain. This entry comes from a study of blood T cell dynamics during melanoma immunotherapy. The ends were cut back, 5 bases at V and 4 bases at J, with 8 bases in the middle. This CDR3 comprises 13 residues. CDR1 and CDR2 from the germline V gene are LNHDA and SQIVND (reference sequence). The assay was immunoSEQ multiplex PCR, and TCRdb's table has in-frame clones only and misses some. The sample comprises around 15,000 clones, about 94% of which are singletons, and roughly 0.22% rests with the top ten. The time point was: week 3, after first cycle of checkpoint inhibitor.

This rearrangement joins TRBV19 to TRBJ2-2; no clear D gene. This specimen was effector memory CD8+ T cells from blood, taken from a patient treated with checkpoint blockade. The sequence derives from a human donor with melanoma. This CDR3 reads CASSLSLTGELFF. The CDR3 region has the DNA TGTGCCAGTAGTTTGAGCCTCACCGGGGAGCTGTTTTTT.